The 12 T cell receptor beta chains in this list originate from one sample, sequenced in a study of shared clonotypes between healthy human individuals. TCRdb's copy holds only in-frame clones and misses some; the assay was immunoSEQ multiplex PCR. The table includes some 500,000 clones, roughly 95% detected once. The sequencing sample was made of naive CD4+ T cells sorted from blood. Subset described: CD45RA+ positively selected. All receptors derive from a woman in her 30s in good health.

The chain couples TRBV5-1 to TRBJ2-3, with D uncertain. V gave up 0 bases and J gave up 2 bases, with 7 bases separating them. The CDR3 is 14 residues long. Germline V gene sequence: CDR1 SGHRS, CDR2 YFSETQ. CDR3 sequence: CASSLALITDTQYF. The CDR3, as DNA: TGCGCCAGCAGCTTGGCCCTGATCACAGATACGCAGTATTTT.

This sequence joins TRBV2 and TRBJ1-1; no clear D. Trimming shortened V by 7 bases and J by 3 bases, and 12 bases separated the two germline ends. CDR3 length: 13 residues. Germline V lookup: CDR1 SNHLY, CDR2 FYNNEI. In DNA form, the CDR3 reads TGTGCCAGCACCCACGACCAGCACACTGAAGCTTTCTTT. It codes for CASTHDQHTEAFF.

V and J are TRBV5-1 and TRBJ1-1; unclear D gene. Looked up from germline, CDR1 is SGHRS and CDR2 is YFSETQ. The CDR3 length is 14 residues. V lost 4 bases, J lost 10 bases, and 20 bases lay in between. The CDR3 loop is CASSPVGNTLAAFF. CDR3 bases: TGCGCCAGCAGCCCTGTGGGAAACACCTTGGCAGCTTTCTTT.

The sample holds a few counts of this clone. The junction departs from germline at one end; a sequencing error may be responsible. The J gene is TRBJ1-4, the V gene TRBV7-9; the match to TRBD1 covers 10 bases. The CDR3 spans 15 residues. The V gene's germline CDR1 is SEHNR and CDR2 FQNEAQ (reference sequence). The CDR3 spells CASSSEVPGQGRVNF. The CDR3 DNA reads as TGTGCCAGCAGCTCTGAAGTCCCGGGACAGGGGCGGGTAAATTTT.

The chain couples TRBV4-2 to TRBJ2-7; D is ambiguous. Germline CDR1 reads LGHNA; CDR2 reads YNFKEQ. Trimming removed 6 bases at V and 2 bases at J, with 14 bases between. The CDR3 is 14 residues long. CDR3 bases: TGTGCCAGCAGTTGGGGTACACAGCCCTACGAGCAGTACTTC. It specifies CASSWGTQPYEQYF.

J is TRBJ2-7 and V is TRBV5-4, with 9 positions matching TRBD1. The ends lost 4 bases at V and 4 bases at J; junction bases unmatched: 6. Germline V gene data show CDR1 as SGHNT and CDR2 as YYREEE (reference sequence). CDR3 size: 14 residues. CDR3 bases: TGTGCCAGCAGCCCCGGGACAGGGTATTACGAGCAGTACTTC. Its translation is CASSPGTGYYEQYF.

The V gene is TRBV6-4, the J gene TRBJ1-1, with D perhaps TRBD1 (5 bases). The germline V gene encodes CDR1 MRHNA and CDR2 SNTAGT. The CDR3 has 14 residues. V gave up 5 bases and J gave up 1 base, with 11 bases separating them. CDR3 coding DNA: TGTGCCAGCAGTCTGGGACGGGAGAACACTGAAGCTTTCTTT. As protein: CASSLGRENTEAFF.

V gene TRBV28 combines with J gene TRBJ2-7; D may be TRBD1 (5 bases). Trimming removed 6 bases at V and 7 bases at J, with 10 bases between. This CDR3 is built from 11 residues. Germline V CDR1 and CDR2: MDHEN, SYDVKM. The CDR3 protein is CASRRPGEQYF. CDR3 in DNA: TGTGCCAGCAGGAGACCAGGGGAGCAGTACTTC.

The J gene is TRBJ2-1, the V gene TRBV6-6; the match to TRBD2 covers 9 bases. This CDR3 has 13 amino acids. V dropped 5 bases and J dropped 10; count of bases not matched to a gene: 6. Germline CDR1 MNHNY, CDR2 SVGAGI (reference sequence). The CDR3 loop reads CASSPSAGGEQFF. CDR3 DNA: TGTGCCAGCAGTCCCTCGGCGGGAGGGGAGCAGTTCTTC.

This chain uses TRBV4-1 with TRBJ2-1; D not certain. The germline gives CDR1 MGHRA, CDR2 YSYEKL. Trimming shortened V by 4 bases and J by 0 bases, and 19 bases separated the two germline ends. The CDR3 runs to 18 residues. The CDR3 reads CASSRNVRRLRSYNEQFF. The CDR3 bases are TGCGCCAGCAGCCGGAACGTAAGGAGACTGCGCTCCTACAATGAGCAGTTCTTC.

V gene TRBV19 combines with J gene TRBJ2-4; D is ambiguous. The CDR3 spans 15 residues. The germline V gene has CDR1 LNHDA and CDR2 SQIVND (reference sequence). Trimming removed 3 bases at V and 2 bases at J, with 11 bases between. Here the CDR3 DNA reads TGTGCCAGTAGTATGTCGGCTGGGACCAAAAACATTCAGTACTTC. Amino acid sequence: CASSMSAGTKNIQYF.

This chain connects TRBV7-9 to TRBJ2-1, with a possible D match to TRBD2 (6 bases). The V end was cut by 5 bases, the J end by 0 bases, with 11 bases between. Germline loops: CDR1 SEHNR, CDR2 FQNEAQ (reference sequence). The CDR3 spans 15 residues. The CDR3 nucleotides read TGTGCCAGCAGCCCCTTCGGGAGCTCCTACAATGAGCAGTTCTTC. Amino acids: CASSPFGSSYNEQFF.